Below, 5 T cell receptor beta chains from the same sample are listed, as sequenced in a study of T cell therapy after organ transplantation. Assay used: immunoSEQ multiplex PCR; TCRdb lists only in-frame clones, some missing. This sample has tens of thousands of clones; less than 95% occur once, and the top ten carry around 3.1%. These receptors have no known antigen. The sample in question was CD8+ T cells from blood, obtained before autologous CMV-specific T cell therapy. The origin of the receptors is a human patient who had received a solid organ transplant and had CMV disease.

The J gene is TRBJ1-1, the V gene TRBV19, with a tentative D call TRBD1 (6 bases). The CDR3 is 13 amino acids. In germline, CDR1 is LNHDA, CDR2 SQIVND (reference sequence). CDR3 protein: CATGQFPNTEAFF. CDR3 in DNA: TGTGCGACCGGACAGTTCCCGAACACTGAAGCTTTCTTT.

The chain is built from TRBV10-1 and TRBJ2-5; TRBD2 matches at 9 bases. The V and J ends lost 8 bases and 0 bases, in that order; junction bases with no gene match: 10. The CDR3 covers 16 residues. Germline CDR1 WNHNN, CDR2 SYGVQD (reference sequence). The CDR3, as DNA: TGCGCCAGCCCTAATAGCGGGAGTTCGTACCAAGAGACCCAGTACTTC. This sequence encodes CASPNSGSSYQETQYF.

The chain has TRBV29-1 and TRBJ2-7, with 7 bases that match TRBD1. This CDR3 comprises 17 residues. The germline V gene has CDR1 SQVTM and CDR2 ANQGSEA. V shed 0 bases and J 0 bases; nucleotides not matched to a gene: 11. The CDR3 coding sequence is TGCAGCGTTGAAGATCAAGGGGGCAGCTCGAGCTCCTACGAGCAGTACTTC. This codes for CSVEDQGGSSSSYEQYF.

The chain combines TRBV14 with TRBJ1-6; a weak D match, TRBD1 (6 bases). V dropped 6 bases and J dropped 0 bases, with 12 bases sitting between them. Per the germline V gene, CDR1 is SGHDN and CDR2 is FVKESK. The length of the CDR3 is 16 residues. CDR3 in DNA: TGTGCCAGCAGTCGACAGGCAAGCTCCTATAATTCACCCCTCCACTTT. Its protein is CASSRQASSYNSPLHF.

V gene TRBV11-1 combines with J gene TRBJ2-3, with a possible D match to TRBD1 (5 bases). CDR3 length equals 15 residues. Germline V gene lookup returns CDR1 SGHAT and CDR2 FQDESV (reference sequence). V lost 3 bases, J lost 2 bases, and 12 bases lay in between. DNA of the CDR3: TGTGCCAGCAGCTTTTCAGGGTATTCCACAGATACGCAGTATTTT. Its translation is CASSFSGYSTDTQYF.